This T cell receptor beta chain was recorded in a study of CD8+ T cells in alopecia areata. Study overall: A 6-month off-drug phase came after tofacitinib, which had lasted 6 to 18 months.

As to treatment: oral pan-JAK inhibitor, 5-10 mg twice daily. Sampling of alopecia areata patients yielded lesional scalp punch biopsies as well as peripheral blood. As for this clone: Its target is unknown.

Per the germline V gene, CDR1 is MNHNS and CDR2 is SASEGT. V was clipped by 4 bases and J by 5 bases, with 9 bases between them. The CDR3 covers 13 residues. Sequencing relied on a cDNA template that was reverse transcribed from extracted RNA. Generated by immunoSEQ multiplex PCR, the TCRdb table keeps only in-frame clones and is missing some. The sample includes about 200,000 clones, 30% to 40% of them seen just once. Study-wide findings and caveats: Amid tofacitinib therapy, many expanded lesional clones stayed present in scalp and blood.

This specimen consisted of CD4+ T cells sorted from blood, obtained at week 34, from a patient treated with tofacitinib. The rearrangement joins TRBV6-1 to TRBJ2-1, with D unclear. The receptor comes from a human donor with alopecia areata. As DNA, the CDR3 is TGTGCCAGCAGTGGACATCTTGACAATGAGCAGTTCTTC. Its translation: CASSGHLDNEQFF.